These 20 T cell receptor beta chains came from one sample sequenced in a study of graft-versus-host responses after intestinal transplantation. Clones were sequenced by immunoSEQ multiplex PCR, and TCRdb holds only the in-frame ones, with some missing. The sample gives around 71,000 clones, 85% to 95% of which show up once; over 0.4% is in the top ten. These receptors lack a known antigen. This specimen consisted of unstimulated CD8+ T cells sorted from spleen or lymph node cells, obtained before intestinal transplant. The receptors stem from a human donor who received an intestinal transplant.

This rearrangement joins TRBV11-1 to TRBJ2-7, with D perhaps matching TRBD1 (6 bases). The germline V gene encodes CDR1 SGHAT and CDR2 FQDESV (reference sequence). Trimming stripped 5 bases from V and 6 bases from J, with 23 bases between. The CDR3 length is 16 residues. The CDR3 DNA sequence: TGTGCCAGCAGCCAACTCTTACAGGGAAATTGGGGCGAGCAGTACTTC. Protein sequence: CASSQLLQGNWGEQYF.

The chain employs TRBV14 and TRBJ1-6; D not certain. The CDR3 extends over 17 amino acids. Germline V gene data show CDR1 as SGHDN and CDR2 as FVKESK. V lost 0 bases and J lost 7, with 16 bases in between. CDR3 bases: TGTGCCAGCAGCCAAGAAAATTATCCCGAACGCAATTCACCCCTCCACTTT. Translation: CASSQENYPERNSPLHF.

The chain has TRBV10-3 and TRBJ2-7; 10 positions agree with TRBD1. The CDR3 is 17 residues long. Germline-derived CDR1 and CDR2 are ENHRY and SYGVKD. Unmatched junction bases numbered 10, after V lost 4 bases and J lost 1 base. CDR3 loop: CAISGPLDRGRSYEQYF. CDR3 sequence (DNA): TGTGCCATCAGTGGCCCCCTCGACAGGGGGCGATCCTACGAGCAGTACTTC.

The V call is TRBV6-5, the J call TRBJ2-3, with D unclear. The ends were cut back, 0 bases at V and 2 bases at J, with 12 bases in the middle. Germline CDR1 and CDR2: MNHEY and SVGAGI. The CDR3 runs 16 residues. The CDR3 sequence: CASSYSGWEDTDTQYF. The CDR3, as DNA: TGTGCCAGCAGTTACTCGGGTTGGGAAGACACAGATACGCAGTATTTT.

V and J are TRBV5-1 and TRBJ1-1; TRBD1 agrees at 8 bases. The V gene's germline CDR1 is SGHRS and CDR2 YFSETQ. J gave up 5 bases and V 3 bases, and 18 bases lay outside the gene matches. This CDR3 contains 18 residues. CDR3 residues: CASSSTGVGVSGGTEAFF. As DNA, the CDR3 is TGCGCCAGCAGCTCGACAGGGGTCGGCGTTAGTGGCGGAACTGAAGCTTTCTTT.

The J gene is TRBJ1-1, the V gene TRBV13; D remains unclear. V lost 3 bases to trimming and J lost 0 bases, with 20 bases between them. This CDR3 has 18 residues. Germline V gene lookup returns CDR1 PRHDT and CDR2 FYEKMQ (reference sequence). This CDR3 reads CASSFEEGSPTMNTEAFF. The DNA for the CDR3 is TGTGCCAGCAGCTTCGAAGAGGGCAGCCCTACCATGAACACTGAAGCTTTCTTT.

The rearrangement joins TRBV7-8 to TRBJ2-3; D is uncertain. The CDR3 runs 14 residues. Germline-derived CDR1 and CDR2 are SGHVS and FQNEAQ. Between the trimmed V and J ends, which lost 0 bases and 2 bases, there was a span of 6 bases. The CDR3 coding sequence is TGTGCCAGCAGCTTAGCTGGCAACACAGATACGCAGTATTTT. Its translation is CASSLAGNTDTQYF.

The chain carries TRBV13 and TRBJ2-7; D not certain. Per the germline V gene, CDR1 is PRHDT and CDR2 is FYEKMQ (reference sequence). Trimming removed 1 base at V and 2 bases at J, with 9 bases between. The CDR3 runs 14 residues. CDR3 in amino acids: CASSLADRAYEQYF. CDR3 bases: TGTGCCAGCAGCTTAGCGGACCGTGCCTACGAGCAGTACTTC.

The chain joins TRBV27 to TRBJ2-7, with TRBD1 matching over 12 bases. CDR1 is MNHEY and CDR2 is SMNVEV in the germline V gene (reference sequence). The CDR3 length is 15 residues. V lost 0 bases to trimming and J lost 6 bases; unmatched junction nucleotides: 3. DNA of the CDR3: TGTGCCAGCAGTTTATCGGGACAGGGGGCTTTCGAGCAGTACTTC. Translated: CASSLSGQGAFEQYF.

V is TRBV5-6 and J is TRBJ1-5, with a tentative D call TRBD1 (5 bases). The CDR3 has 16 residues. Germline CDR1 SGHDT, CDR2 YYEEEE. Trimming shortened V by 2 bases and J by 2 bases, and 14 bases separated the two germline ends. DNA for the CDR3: TGTGCCAGCAGCTTAGGGGCCCCTCGGGGCAATCAGCCCCAGCATTTT. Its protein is CASSLGAPRGNQPQHF. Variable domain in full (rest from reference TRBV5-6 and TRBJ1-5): DAGVTQSPTHLIKTRGQQVTLRCSPKSGHDTVSWYQQALGQGPQFIFQYYEEEERQRGNFPDRFSGHQFPNYSSELNVNALLLGDSALYLCASSLGAPRGNQPQHFGDGTRLSIL.

This CDR3 reads CASSRAVLSTDTQYF. The CDR3 bases are TGTGCCAGCAGCCGAGCGGTTTTGAGCACAGATACGCAGTATTTT. The J gene is TRBJ2-3, the V gene TRBV9; TRBD2 might be the D (5 bases). V was cut by 4 bases and J by 0 bases, with 12 bases left in between. Germline values: CDR1 SGDLS, CDR2 YYNGEE. This CDR3 is 15 amino acids long.

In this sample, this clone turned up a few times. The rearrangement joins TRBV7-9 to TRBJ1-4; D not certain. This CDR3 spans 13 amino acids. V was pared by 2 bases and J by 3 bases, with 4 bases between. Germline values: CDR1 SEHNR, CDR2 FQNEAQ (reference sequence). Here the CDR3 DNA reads TGTGCCAGCAGCTTAATTTCTAATGAAAAACTGTTTTTT. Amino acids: CASSLISNEKLFF.

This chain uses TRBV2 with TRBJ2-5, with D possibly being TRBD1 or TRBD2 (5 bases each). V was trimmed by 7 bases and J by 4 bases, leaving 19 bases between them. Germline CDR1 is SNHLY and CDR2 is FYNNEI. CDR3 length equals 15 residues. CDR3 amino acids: CASTRDPGPGETQYF. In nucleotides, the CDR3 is TGTGCCAGCACCCGGGACCCCGGCCCTGGAGAGACCCAGTACTTC.

DNA of the CDR3: TGTGCCAGCAGCCCGGACAGGGACTACGAGCAGTACTTC. Its protein product is CASSPDRDYEQYF. This chain joins TRBV7-8 and TRBJ2-7; 8 bases fit TRBD1. Germline V gene data show CDR1 as SGHVS and CDR2 as FQNEAQ. With 5 bases clipped from V and 3 bases from J, the junction kept 3 bases outside the gene matches. The CDR3 sequence is 13 residues long. Variable domain in full (rest from reference TRBV7-8 and TRBJ2-7): GAGVSQSPRYKVAKRGQDVALRCDPISGHVSLFWYQQALGQGPEFLTYFQNEAQLDKSGLPSDRFFAERPEGSVSTLKIQRTQQEDSAVYLCASSPDRDYEQYFGPGTRLTVT.

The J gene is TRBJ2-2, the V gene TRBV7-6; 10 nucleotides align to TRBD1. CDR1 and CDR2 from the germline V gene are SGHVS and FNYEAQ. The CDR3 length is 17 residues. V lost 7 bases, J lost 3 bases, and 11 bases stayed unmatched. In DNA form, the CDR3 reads TGTGCCAGCACCAACGCTCGGACAGGGGGTTACACCGGGGAGCTGTTTTTT. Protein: CASTNARTGGYTGELFF.

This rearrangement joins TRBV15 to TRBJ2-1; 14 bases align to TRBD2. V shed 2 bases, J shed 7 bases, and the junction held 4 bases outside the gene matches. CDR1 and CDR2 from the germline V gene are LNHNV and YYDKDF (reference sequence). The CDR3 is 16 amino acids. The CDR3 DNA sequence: TGTGCCACCAGCAGAACGACTAGCGGGAGGGGTAATGAGCAGTTCTTC. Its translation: CATSRTTSGRGNEQFF.

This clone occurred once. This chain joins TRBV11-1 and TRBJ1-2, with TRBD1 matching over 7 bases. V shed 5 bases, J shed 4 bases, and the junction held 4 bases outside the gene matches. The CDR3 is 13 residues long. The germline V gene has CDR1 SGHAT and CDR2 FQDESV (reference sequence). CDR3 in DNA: TGTGCCAGCAGCGGACAGGAGGCCTATGGCTACACCTTC. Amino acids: CASSGQEAYGYTF.

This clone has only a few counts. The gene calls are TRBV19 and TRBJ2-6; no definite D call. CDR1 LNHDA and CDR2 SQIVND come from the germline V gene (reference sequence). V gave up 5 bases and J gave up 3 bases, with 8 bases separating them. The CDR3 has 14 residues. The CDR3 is CASSGAFGANVLTF. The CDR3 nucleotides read TGTGCCAGTAGTGGAGCTTTTGGGGCCAACGTCCTGACTTTC. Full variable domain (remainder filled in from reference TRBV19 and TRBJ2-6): DGGITQSPKYLFRKEGQNVTLSCEQNLNHDAMYWYRQDPGQGLRLIYYSQIVNDFQKGDIAEGYSVSREKKESFPLTVTSAQKNPTAFYLCASSGAFGANVLTFGAGSRLTVL.

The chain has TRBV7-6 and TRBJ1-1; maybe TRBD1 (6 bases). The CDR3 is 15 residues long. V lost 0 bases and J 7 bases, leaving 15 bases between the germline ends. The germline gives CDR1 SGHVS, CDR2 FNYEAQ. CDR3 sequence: CASSLAGGAVGEAFF. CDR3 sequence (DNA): TGTGCCAGCAGCTTAGCGGGGGGCGCGGTCGGTGAAGCTTTCTTT. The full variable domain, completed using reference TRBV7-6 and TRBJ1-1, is GAGVSQSPRYKVTKRGQDVALRCDPISGHVSLYWYRQALGQGPEFLTYFNYEAQQDKSGLPNDRFSAERPEGSISTLTIQRTEQRDSAMYRCASSLAGGAVGEAFFGQGTRLTVV.

The CDR3 reads CASRSGSENTEAFF. CDR3 DNA sequence: TGTGCCAGCAGATCCGGGTCCGAGAACACTGAAGCTTTCTTT. This chain joins TRBV27 and TRBJ1-1; D gene unclear. Trimming cost V 6 bases and J 1 base, with 12 bases left between them. Germline assignment: CDR1 MNHEY and CDR2 SMNVEV (reference sequence). CDR3 length: 14 amino acids.